This T cell receptor (beta chain) was found in a study of cytomegalovirus exposure and HLA in healthy donors (TCRdb year 2017). About the full investigation: In an earlier analysis of 550 to 750 of the donors, approximately 260 Gb of sequence data and approximately 120 million unique TCR beta sequences from 180 million or so T cells were reported. Approximately 300 gigabases of sequencing data and tens of millions of unique TCR sequences made up an early release that covered 640 HLA-typed donors. Of the roughly 400 genotyped donors, approximately 82% fell in the genetic ancestry cluster associated with self-reported Caucasian donors. The study aimed to test whether cataloging public T cell receptors could reveal signatures of past pathogen exposure. The study used immunosequencing to profile the T cell repertoires of some 600 subjects and linked those repertoires to cytomegalovirus serostatus. In addition to the first cohort of 650 to 750 subjects, a separate validation cohort of approximately 110 different subjects was used. To predict cytomegalovirus infection status, the study brought together high-throughput TCR immunosequencing, statistical association of individual TCRs with disease status, and machine learning. To study patterns of TCR occurrence, a later analysis re-analyzed previously published TCR beta repertoires from 666 donors and added high-resolution HLA genotyping. The later analysis used no new phenotypic data to find candidate immune exposures, relying instead on TCR beta sequences and their occurrence across donors. An earlier analysis of several hundred of the donors applied high-throughput TCR beta sequencing to assess whether each TCR beta V gene segment acted as functional or pseudogenic. Donor age, sex, ethnicity and CMV serostatus were collected together with the repertoire data. In a later genetic analysis, genome-wide SNP genotypes for about three fifths of the roughly 670 donors were used, and that subset was treated as a discovery cohort. Every repertoire in the discovery cohort had been generated on one and the same sequencing platform. Both class I and class II loci were covered by HLA typing, at four-digit resolution. The number of typed donors differed by locus: roughly 620-640 for A, B, C, DRB1 and DQB1; 500 to 550 for DQA1; fewer than 610 for DPA1; and around 470 for DPB1. A few DR-DQ haplotypes were treated as single units for association and clustering because of strong linkage in the cohort. Among 398 genotyped donors of the cohort, an average of around 240,000 unique TCR beta nucleotide sequences were sequenced per donor, approximately 20% of them non-productive. The study at large found these results: At a false discovery rate of 0.05, a later analysis linked under 20,000 TCR beta sequences to specific HLA alleles. Correlated functional status among segregating V segments might be attributable to linkage disequilibrium, but an unknown experimental factor could not be ruled out. This cohort had only TCR beta chains sequenced, and the lack of alpha or paired-chain data limited which features could be detected. Because HLA typing was missing for some donors at each locus, association tests included only the typed subset. In a later analysis, TCR association rates were found to vary across HLA loci, with the most associated TCRs seen for DRB1 alleles and the fewest for HLA-C alleles. Immune exposure information for the cohort was limited to CMV serostatus. Several of the top co-occurrence clusters appeared to be linked to parvovirus B19, influenza, CMV and Epstein-Barr virus, according to a later analysis. The study listed 150 to 200 TCR beta chains as associated with cytomegalovirus. A later analysis found that most CMV-associated TCR beta chains appeared HLA-restricted, with HLA associations seemingly driven largely by CMV exposure. In an earlier analysis of some 550 of the donors, most TCR beta V segments were observed in productive rearrangements about 87% or about 30% of the time, broadly matching IMGT annotations. The classifier was reported to diagnose cytomegalovirus status with high specificity and sensitivity in both the original cohort and the validation cohort. While some public TCRs were present in many individuals, most TCR sequences turned up only very rarely across donors. The earlier analysis of 587 of the donors excluded roughly 17 rarely observed V segments, including chromosome 9 orphons, because counts were too low. In a later analysis, HLA-associated TCR beta chains showed more clonal expansion and lower generation probabilities than non-associated chains that were equally common. Some IMGT-functional V segments, including TRBV6-2 and TRBV6-3, could not be distinguished by the 87-base-pair reads and were therefore excluded. Roughly uniform sequencing depth across donors was assumed in presence/absence analyses, although this assumption may not hold. Compared with the 666-donor mean, donors in an Asian-associated ancestry cluster had fewer N-insertions in productive TCRs, according to a later genetic analysis. A cluster of highly shared sequence variants was judged likely to be a technical artifact of the sequencing pipeline. A further reported finding was that TCR beta sequences accurately predicted the HLA-A and HLA-B alleles for most subjects in the first cohort. Assigning TCR associations to individual alleles was difficult when HLA alleles, especially DR and DQ, strongly co-occurred. The authors suggested that the approach could potentially be extended to other disease states and immunological phenotypes. In vitro tests confirmed that three of the cytomegalovirus-associated TCR beta chains recognize cytomegalovirus antigens. In a later genetic analysis, a missense DCLRE1C variant was associated with V-gene and J-gene trimming of TCR beta chains, and the association was replicated in an independent cohort.

Library prep was done by the immunoSEQ multiplex PCR assay. A mixture of 60 forward primers for TCR Vbeta segments and 13 reverse primers for TCR Jbeta segments was used in the multiplex PCR. A multiplex PCR assay on genomic DNA amplified the CDR3 region of rearranged TCR beta genes. The amplified TCR beta libraries were sequenced on the Illumina HiSeq System as 87-base-pair reads. Per the source publication's procedure: Across the 500 to 700 repertoires, a later analysis counted roughly 77 million unique TCR beta chains, 9.5 million to 12 million of which were shared by at least two donors. Raw reads were error-corrected and collapsed into unique sequences with a nearest-neighbor algorithm that merged closely related sequences to remove PCR and sequencing errors. CDR3 sequences were aligned to IMGT reference sequences to assign V, D and J gene segments. Each retained sequence needed at least a six-nucleotide match to both a V gene segment and a J gene segment. A rearrangement was called productive if the CDR3 had no stop codons and remained in frame with V and J, and every other rearrangement was called non-productive. Following IMGT convention, CDR3 was defined as the stretch from the second conserved V-encoded cysteine up to the conserved J-encoded phenylalanine. The earlier analysis of 500 to 600 of the donors excluded sequences that lacked an unambiguous match to a single V gene segment. An earlier analysis of just under 600 of the donors called V segments functional above 56.7% productive rearrangements and segregating when the between-donor standard deviation exceeded 5%. To diagnose cytomegalovirus status from the catalog of TCR beta chain sequences, a statistical classification framework was built. V and J gene assignment, in a later analysis, came from comparing TCR nucleotide sequences with IMGT/GENE-DB human TR gene sequences. The TCRdist pipeline was used in a later analysis to assign CDR3 sequences and most-parsimonious VDJ recombination scenarios. In a later analysis, every TCR beta chain was defined by the combination of its CDR3 amino acid sequence and its V-gene family, and reads without a unique V-gene family were dropped. To address suspected cross-contamination and a sequencing artifact, a later analysis removed some 620 highly shared, low-generation-probability nucleotide sequences. For each public chain, a later analysis derived a clonal expansion index from normalized ranks of inferred template counts within each repertoire. A later analysis computed generation probabilities with a VDJ recombination model fitted to out-of-frame rearrangements, and checked the results against IGoR. In a later analysis, TCR-TCR, TCR-HLA and TCR-CMV co-occurrence was scored with hypergeometric tests, and a repertoire-size bias correction was applied to TCR pairs. A later analysis estimated false discovery rates by permuting HLA or CMV assignments 20 times. A later analysis grouped co-occurring TCRs with DBSCAN, adding TCRdist sequence similarity when clustering within HLA-allele-positive subsets. Repertoires with fewer than 30,000 or more than 120,000 public chains, plus five repertoires with anomalous nucleotide sharing, were excluded from co-occurrence clustering. The clones in this table, taken by TCRdb from immuneACCESS, are in-frame only. Not every clone is retained; where verified, under half of the shortfall comes from an unresolved V gene, and the cause of the rest is unknown. The DNA was the basis for D and trimming; V, J and clone size are from that table. Present in this sample are about 130,000 clones, around three quarters of which were seen just once. 9.5% to 15% of the sample is taken by the ten largest.

The cohort was made up of 666 healthy bone marrow donors. At the time of sampling, all cohort members were nominally healthy, though unrecorded immune exposures were likely present. The donor was CMV seropositive and was included in the group of 270 or so seropositive cohort members. A peripheral blood sample was provided by each donor, and peripheral blood mononuclear cells were used for TCR beta sequencing. The Qiagen DNeasy Blood Extraction Kit was used to extract genomic DNA from the blood cell samples. CDR1 and CDR2 are read off the germline V gene as SGHTA and FQGNSA. V loses 3 bases, J loses 4 bases, and the germline ends lie 13 bases apart. There are 15 amino acids in the CDR3, from cysteine to phenylalanine inclusive. CDR3 DNA only is kept here, 45 bases in frame from base 1. This clone was observed once. No antigen is known for it. No per-base quality is available; no much larger clone lies one base away.

The origin of this receptor is a woman in her forties in good health and CMV-seropositive. The chain is made from TRBV7-2 and TRBJ1-5; the D gene cannot be resolved reliably. The sequencing sample was made of PBMCs. In nucleotides, the sequence is TGTGCCAGCAGCTTCCGAGGAGGGCTTAATCAGCCCCAGCATTTT. It translates to CASSFRGGLNQPQHF. The CDR3, completed at both ends by the reference TRBV7-2 and TRBJ1-5 genes, gives the full variable domain GAGVSQSPSNKVTEKGKDVELRCDPISGHTALYWYRQSLGQGLEFLIYFQGNSAPDKSGLPSDRFSAERTGGSVSTLTIQRTQQEDSAVYLCASSFRGGLNQPQHFGDGTRLSIL.